These 23 T cell receptor beta chains were sequenced from one sample in a study of cytomegalovirus exposure and HLA in healthy donors. Measured with immunoSEQ multiplex PCR; TCRdb has only the in-frame clones, and not every one. The sample lists under 200,000 clones, approximately 96% seen once, with roughly 0.83% in the top ten. Material for sequencing was PBMCs. These receptors were obtained from a young woman in good health and CMV-seronegative.

The chain couples TRBV4-2 to TRBJ1-3, with 9 bases lining up with TRBD1. This CDR3 region has 17 residues. From germline, CDR1 is LGHNA and CDR2 YNFKEQ. Trimming removed 1 base from V and 2 bases from J; junction bases left unmatched: 6. CDR3 in amino acids: CASSQGGTGLPGNTIYF. CDR3 coding DNA: TGTGCCAGCAGCCAAGGAGGGACAGGGTTGCCTGGAAACACCATATATTTT.

V usage is TRBV10-3 and J usage is TRBJ1-1; unclear D gene. V lost 5 bases to trimming and J lost 0 bases, with 10 bases between them. The CDR3 runs 14 residues. Germline CDR1 and CDR2: ENHRY and SYGVKD. The CDR3 is CAISTLDLNTEAFF. CDR3 sequence (DNA): TGTGCCATCAGTACATTAGACTTGAACACTGAAGCTTTCTTT.

The V and J genes are TRBV6-4 and TRBJ1-5; D is uncertain. Germline assignment: CDR1 MRHNA and CDR2 SNTAGT. The CDR3 sequence is 13 residues long. Trimming took off 5 bases at V and 4 bases at J, with 9 bases between the two ends. This CDR3 is CASSPGPNQPQHF. CDR3 coding DNA: TGTGCCAGCAGTCCGGGTCCTAATCAGCCCCAGCATTTT.

The rearrangement joins TRBV6-5 to TRBJ1-2, with D perhaps TRBD1 (6 bases). V dropped 2 bases and J dropped 3 bases, with 10 bases sitting between them. Germline V lookup: CDR1 MNHEY, CDR2 SVGAGI. The CDR3 loop spans 14 amino acids. CDR3: CASSYEGQHYGYTF. The CDR3 coding sequence is TGTGCCAGCAGTTACGAGGGACAACACTATGGCTACACCTTC.

The V gene is TRBV7-2, the J gene TRBJ2-3; 8 bases align to TRBD2. The junction had 5 bases not matched to a gene; V was cut back by 0 bases and J by 3 bases. The CDR3 totals 16 residues. From germline, CDR1 is SGHTA and CDR2 FQGNSA. This CDR3 is CASSLAPGGGTDTQYF. In DNA form, the CDR3 reads TGTGCCAGCAGCTTAGCGCCAGGCGGGGGGACAGATACGCAGTATTTT.

The genes are TRBV5-1 and TRBJ2-2, with D possibly being TRBD1 (5 bases). V gave up 9 bases and J gave up 3 bases, with 18 bases separating them. In germline, CDR1 is SGHRS, CDR2 YFSETQ. This CDR3 is 15 amino acids long. CDR3 residues: CATTLGEGDTGELFF. In nucleotides, the CDR3 is TGCGCCACCACGCTTGGGGAAGGGGACACCGGGGAGCTGTTTTTT.

V gene TRBV29-1 combines with J gene TRBJ2-2; 12 positions agree with TRBD1. Germline V gene sequence: CDR1 SQVTM, CDR2 ANQGSEA. The CDR3 covers 13 residues. With 5 bases clipped from V and 6 bases from J, the junction kept 1 base outside the gene matches. CDR3 sequence (DNA): TGCAGCGTTTGGGACAGGGGGCCCGGGGAGCTGTTTTTT. This gives the protein CSVWDRGPGELFF.

J is TRBJ2-3 and V is TRBV10-3; 15 nucleotides agree with TRBD2. The CDR3 spans 16 residues. Germline V gene lookup returns CDR1 ENHRY and CDR2 SYGVKD. The V segment lost 10 bases and the J segment 0 bases; nucleotides outside the gene matches: 5. The CDR3 spells CATGLAGGRSTDTQYF. CDR3 coding DNA: TGTGCCACCGGACTAGCGGGGGGGCGGAGCACAGATACGCAGTATTTT.

About this clone itself: Other DNA sequences of this sample code for an identical CDR3. J is TRBJ1-5 and V is TRBV19; 9 nucleotides agree with TRBD1. CDR3 length: 13 amino acids. Losses at the gene ends were 8 bases for V and 3 bases for J; bases not matched to a gene: 2. Germline assignment: CDR1 LNHDA and CDR2 SQIVND (reference sequence). The DNA of the CDR3 is TGTGCCAGTGGGACAGGGTTCAATCAGCCCCAGCATTTT. Protein sequence: CASGTGFNQPQHF.

V and J are TRBV2 and TRBJ1-1, with D unresolved. Germline loops: CDR1 SNHLY, CDR2 FYNNEI. CDR3 length equals 12 residues. Trimming cost V 7 bases and J 8 bases, with 14 bases left between them. CDR3 in amino acids: CASTTGGTEAFF. DNA for the CDR3: TGTGCCAGCACTACGGGAGGCACCGAAGCTTTCTTT.

The gene calls are TRBV15 and TRBJ2-7; TRBD2 matches 9 bases. Germline-derived CDR1 and CDR2 are LNHNV and YYDKDF (reference sequence). The V and J ends lost 0 bases and 5 bases, in that order; junction bases with no gene match: 5. This CDR3 is built from 15 residues. Here the CDR3 DNA reads TGTGCCACCAGCAGAGATGGCGGGGGGGCCCACGAGCAGTACTTC. As protein: CATSRDGGGAHEQYF.

The CDR3 nucleotides are TGTGCCAGCAGCTTGTATACGGGGAGCAATCAGCCCCAGCATTTT. This encodes CASSLYTGSNQPQHF. The chain employs TRBV5-4 and TRBJ1-5; D gene unclear. This CDR3 is 15 amino acids long. Trimming cost V 1 base and J 1 base, with 9 bases left between them. Per the germline V gene, CDR1 is SGHNT and CDR2 is YYREEE (reference sequence).

This chain joins TRBV4-2 and TRBJ2-5, with 13 bases lining up with TRBD2. CDR3 size: 18 residues. Germline CDR1 is LGHNA and CDR2 is YNFKEQ. V was clipped by 0 bases and J by 5 bases; unmatched bases: 9. The DNA of the CDR3 is TGTGCCAGCAGCCAAGAACTAGCGGGGGGGCGGGTAGTGGAGACCCAGTACTTC. It translates to CASSQELAGGRVVETQYF.

The V and J genes are TRBV7-8 and TRBJ1-2; D gene uncertain. Trimming removed 1 base at V and 4 bases at J, with 16 bases between. The CDR3 sequence is 16 residues long. The V gene's germline CDR1 is SGHVS and CDR2 FQNEAQ. The DNA for the CDR3 is TGTGCCAGCAGCTTAGGATCGACGCGTCGGGGCTATGGCTACACCTTC. It codes for CASSLGSTRRGYGYTF.

This chain links TRBV4-1 with TRBJ1-5; D not certain. The germline gives CDR1 MGHRA, CDR2 YSYEKL. V lost 5 bases and J lost 5, with 16 bases in between. The CDR3 totals 15 residues. The DNA for the CDR3 is TGCGCCAGCAGCGAAGCCCCCAGAGAGGATCAGCCCCAGCATTTT. Translation: CASSEAPREDQPQHF.

This sequence joins TRBV5-1 and TRBJ2-2; 9 positions match TRBD1. J was trimmed by 5 bases and V by 4 bases; bases with no gene match: 9. CDR1 is SGHRS, CDR2 YFSETQ, per germline. This CDR3 has 16 residues. The CDR3 region has the DNA TGCGCCAGCAGCCCTCCGGGACAGGGCTTAACCGGGGAGCTGTTTTTT. Encoded protein: CASSPPGQGLTGELFF. The full variable domain, with the rest looked up from reference TRBV5-1 and TRBJ2-2, is KAGVTQTPRYLIKTRGQQVTLSCSPISGHRSVSWYQQTPGQGLQFLFEYFSETQRNKGNFPGRFSGRQFSNSRSEMNVSTLELGDSALYLCASSPPGQGLTGELFFGEGSRLTVL.

The V gene is TRBV10-2, the J gene TRBJ1-4; 12 bases line up with TRBD1. Germline V lookup: CDR1 WSHSY, CDR2 SAAADI. The V gene end was trimmed by 3 bases and the J gene end by 5 bases; junction bases not matched to a gene: 13. The CDR3 sequence is 19 residues long. In DNA form, the CDR3 reads TGCGCCAGCAGTGATGTTTTTGGGACAGGGGGCGGTCGGAATGAAAAACTGTTTTTT. Encoded protein: CASSDVFGTGGGRNEKLFF.

Only one count was recorded for this clone. The chain combines TRBV29-1 with TRBJ2-3; the D is unclear. V lost 4 bases, J lost 5 bases, and 7 bases lay in between. Germline-derived CDR1 and CDR2 are SQVTM and ANQGSEA. The CDR3 is 11 residues long. The CDR3 DNA is TGCAGCGTTGGGCTTGGAGATACGCAGTATTTT. Amino acids: CSVGLGDTQYF.

The chain couples TRBV29-1 to TRBJ2-4; 8 positions agree with TRBD2. Germline V gene data show CDR1 as SQVTM and CDR2 as ANQGSEA. The CDR3 sequence is 15 residues long. V shed 5 bases, J shed 1 base, and the junction held 7 bases outside the gene matches. The CDR3 loop reads CSVRGGAGAKNIQYF. The CDR3 DNA reads as TGCAGCGTTCGGGGGGGGGCCGGGGCCAAAAACATTCAGTACTTC.

The chain recombines TRBV5-1 with TRBJ2-7, with 9 bases that match TRBD2. V lost 4 bases, J lost 5 bases, and 7 bases stayed unmatched. CDR1 SGHRS and CDR2 YFSETQ come from the germline V gene. The CDR3 covers 14 residues. The CDR3 DNA reads as TGCGCCAGCAGCCCAGCGGGGGGTAGGAACGAGCAGTACTTC. It codes for CASSPAGGRNEQYF.

The table lists this clone with a count of one. The chain has TRBV20-1 and TRBJ1-1, with 11 bases fitting TRBD1. The germline V gene encodes CDR1 DFQATT and CDR2 SNEGSKA (reference sequence). With V trimmed by 8 bases and J by 10 bases, 3 bases remained unmatched. This CDR3 is built from 10 residues. The CDR3 spells CSLDRGRAFF. CDR3 nucleotides: TGCAGTCTGGACAGGGGGCGAGCTTTCTTT.

The chain recombines TRBV7-9 with TRBJ1-4; 8 bases fit TRBD1. V dropped 3 bases and J dropped 7; count of bases not matched to a gene: 4. The CDR3 is 14 amino acids. Germline V gives CDR1 SEHNR, CDR2 FQNEAQ (reference sequence). The DNA of the CDR3 is TGTGCCAGCAGCTTCGACAGGGGAGGTGAAAAACTGTTTTTT. It specifies CASSFDRGGEKLFF.

V and J are TRBV4-1 and TRBJ2-7; D may be TRBD1 (5 bases). CDR1 is MGHRA, CDR2 YSYEKL, per germline. This CDR3 has 15 amino acids. V was clipped by 4 bases and J by 6 bases, with 19 bases between them. The CDR3 sequence is CASSPEGAAKTEQYF. In DNA, the CDR3 is TGCGCCAGCAGCCCCGAAGGGGCGGCCAAGACCGAGCAGTACTTC.